The 32 T cell receptor beta chains below all came from one sample that was sequenced in a study of CD8+CD57+ T cells in acquired aplastic anemia. Genomic DNA, the template, was used for profiling of the TCR beta VDJ and CDR3. TCRdb re-analysed the reads in MiXCR, keeping a single row per CDR3 protein. This sample has more than 150,000 distinct CDR3 sequences; around half occur once, and the top ten carry under 3.5%. The specimen was sorted CD4+, CD8+, or CD8+CD57+ T cells (not recorded which) from PBMCs. The receptors come from a human donor in good health.

This clonotype was detected a few times. The chain has TRBV19 and TRBJ2-3; D gene uncertain. Germline lookup yields CDR1 LNHDA and CDR2 SQIVND (reference sequence). V gave up 1 base and J gave up 1 base, with 9 bases separating them. The CDR3 contains 15 residues. As DNA, the CDR3 is TGTGCCAGTAGTATAGCCTATTACGGCACAGATACGCAGTATTTT. This gives the protein CASSIAYYGTDTQYF. The full variable domain, completed using reference TRBV19 and TRBJ2-3, is DGGITQSPKYLFRKEGQNVTLSCEQNLNHDAMYWYRQDPGQGLRLIYYSQIVNDFQKGDIAEGYSVSREKKESFPLTVTSAQKNPTAFYLCASSIAYYGTDTQYFGPGTRLTVL.

The count of this clonotype is one. A much larger clone lies a single base off, so this may be a read error. V is TRBV20-1 and J is TRBJ1-5; 9 nucleotides line up with TRBD1. J was trimmed by 6 bases and V by 6 bases; bases with no gene match: 12. The CDR3 totals 15 residues. Germline CDR1 DFQATT, CDR2 SNEGSKA (reference sequence). CDR3 region: CSAVRQGEGSQPQHF. DNA for the CDR3: TGCAGTGCGGTGAGACAGGGGGAAGGCAGTCAGCCCCAGCATTTT.

This clonotype was seen only a few times. The V gene is TRBV10-2, the J gene TRBJ2-3; D not resolved. CDR1 and CDR2 (germline): WSHSY, SAAADI. The CDR3 spans 11 residues. V was shortened by 3 bases and J by 7 bases, with 5 bases between the two germline ends. The CDR3 loop reads CASSDPYTQYF. The CDR3 DNA reads as TGCGCCAGCAGTGACCCCTATACGCAGTATTTT.

This clonotype was counted ten times or more. The chain joins TRBV3-1 to TRBJ2-7, with D unresolved. The V end lost 1 base, the J end lost 2 bases, and 9 bases lay between the germline ends. CDR1 LGHDT and CDR2 YNNKEL come from the germline V gene (reference sequence). The length of the CDR3 is 14 residues. The CDR3 coding sequence is TGTGCCAGCAGCCAAGCGGCGGTAACCTACGAGCAGTACTTC. Residues: CASSQAAVTYEQYF.

Of note for this clonotype: Being one base from a much bigger clone, this may be a read error. Likely a read error: the CDR3 ends without its conserved phenylalanine or tryptophan. The rearrangement links TRBV5-4 to TRBJ2-7; maybe TRBD1 (6 bases). The germline V gene encodes CDR1 SGHNT and CDR2 YYREEE (reference sequence). V lost 4 bases and J 1 base, leaving 9 bases between the germline ends. The CDR3 extends over 13 amino acids. CDR3 DNA: TGTGCCAGCAGCGTTGGACAGTCCTACGAGCAGTACTCC. Protein product: CASSVGQSYEQYS.

This clonotype was observed a handful of times. A much larger clonotype is one base distant, so this may be a read error. The chain carries TRBV14 and TRBJ2-3; 7 nucleotides line up with TRBD1. This CDR3 is built from 17 residues. Germline V gene lookup returns CDR1 SGHDN and CDR2 FVKESK. Unmatched junction bases numbered 12, after V lost 4 bases and J lost 2 bases. The CDR3 region is CASSLRSRQGYTDTQYF. The CDR3 nucleotides are TGTGCCAGCAGCCTAAGGAGTCGACAGGGTTACACAGATACGCAGTATTTT.

This clonotype came up once. A much larger clone differs from this one at a single base, so this may be a read error. V gene TRBV6-1 combines with J gene TRBJ2-2, with TRBD1 matching over 7 bases. Germline CDR1 reads MNHNS; CDR2 reads SASEGT. The CDR3 runs to 15 residues. CDR3 in amino acids: CASRRQGVYTRELFF. The CDR3 nucleotides read TGTGCCAGCAGACGACAGGGCGTGTACACCAGGGAGCTGTTTTTT.

This clonotype was observed at least ten times. V is TRBV20-1 and J is TRBJ2-1; tentative D call: TRBD2 (7 bases). The length of the CDR3 is 14 residues. In germline, CDR1 is DFQATT, CDR2 SNEGSKA (reference sequence). V shed 5 bases and J shed 2 bases, with 13 bases lying between them. The CDR3 nucleotides are TGCAGTGCTGGGCGGGGGCCCGCCTACAATGAGCAGTTCTTC. Protein: CSAGRGPAYNEQFF.

This chain uses TRBV5-5 with TRBJ2-3, with D possibly TRBD1 on 5 matching bases. The CDR3 totals 15 residues. CDR1 is SGHKS, CDR2 YYEKEE, per germline (reference sequence). The ends were cut back, 0 bases at V and 0 bases at J, with 8 bases in the middle. The DNA of the CDR3 is TGTGCCAGCAGCTTGGGGACACAGAGCACAGATACGCAGTATTTT. It encodes CASSLGTQSTDTQYF.

The chain combines TRBV29-1 with TRBJ1-2, with a tentative D call TRBD1 (6 bases). The V gene's germline CDR1 is SQVTM and CDR2 ANQGSEA. Trimming removed 3 bases at V and 8 bases at J, with 25 bases between. The CDR3 extends over 16 amino acids. The CDR3 DNA reads TGCAGCGTTGAGCTAGCAGCCCTCAGGGGAGGTGGCGGCTACACCTTC. Its protein product is CSVELAALRGGGGYTF.

This clonotype was recorded many times. The V call is TRBV5-8, the J call TRBJ2-5; D is possibly TRBD2 (6 bases). The V and J ends lost 0 bases and 5 bases respectively, with 11 bases between them. CDR1 is SGHTS, CDR2 YDEGEE, per germline. The CDR3 spans 14 residues. In DNA form, the CDR3 reads TGTGCCAGCAGCTTGGCCCTTGGGGGGGAGACCCAGTACTTC. Translating gives CASSLALGGETQYF.

This clonotype came up many times. The CDR3 sequence is CASSIQVYYGYTF. For the CDR3, the DNA is TGTGCCAGTAGTATCCAAGTTTACTATGGCTACACCTTC. The rearrangement links TRBV19 to TRBJ1-2; unclear D gene. Germline loops: CDR1 LNHDA, CDR2 SQIVND (reference sequence). The CDR3 runs 13 residues. Between the trimmed V and J ends, which lost 3 bases and 3 bases, there was a span of 8 bases. The whole variable domain, filled in from reference TRBV19 and TRBJ1-2, reads DGGITQSPKYLFRKEGQNVTLSCEQNLNHDAMYWYRQDPGQGLRLIYYSQIVNDFQKGDIAEGYSVSREKKESFPLTVTSAQKNPTAFYLCASSIQVYYGYTFGSGTRLTVV.

CDR3 sequence (DNA): TGTGCCAGCAGCCAAGGACTGTCATCCTCCTACGAGCAGTACTTC. Translation: CASSQGLSSSYEQYF. V gene TRBV3-1 combines with J gene TRBJ2-7; D gene uncertain. Germline CDR1 and CDR2: LGHDT and YNNKEL (reference sequence). This CDR3 has 15 residues. Trimming took 1 base from V and 0 from J, leaving 10 bases between them.

A remark on this clonotype: This clone may be a read error of a much larger clone one base away. This chain connects TRBV19 to TRBJ2-6; a weak D match, TRBD2 (7 bases). Germline V gene data show CDR1 as LNHDA and CDR2 as SQIVND (reference sequence). V gave up 3 bases and J gave up 2 bases, with 11 bases separating them. The CDR3 has 16 amino acids. The chain's CDR3 is CASSMGGLTGANVLTF. CDR3 DNA sequence: TGTGCCAGTAGTATGGGGGGGCTTACTGGGGCCAACGTCCTGACTTTC.

The rearrangement links TRBV29-1 to TRBJ2-3, with D unresolved. The CDR3 totals 8 residues. V gave up 7 bases and J gave up 7 bases, with 3 bases separating them. Germline CDR1 reads SQVTM; CDR2 reads ANQGSEA. As DNA, the CDR3 is TGCAGCGCCAATACGCAGTATTTT. Its protein is CSANTQYF.

This clonotype was counted a few times. The chain employs TRBV5-6 and TRBJ2-3; D might be TRBD1 or TRBD2, each matching 6 bases. V was pared by 0 bases and J by 13 bases, with 9 bases between. This CDR3 contains 11 residues. From germline, CDR1 is SGHDT and CDR2 YYEEEE. In DNA, the CDR3 is TGTGCCAGCAGCTTGGCAGGGGAGGAGTATTTT. Its translation is CASSLAGEEYF.

In this sample, this clonotype turned up many times. This chain joins TRBV19 and TRBJ2-7; 9 bases fit TRBD2. Looked up from germline, CDR1 is LNHDA and CDR2 is SQIVND (reference sequence). This CDR3 is 15 amino acids long. Germline trimming cut 3 bases from V and 4 bases from J; bases unmatched to any gene: 7. The CDR3 DNA reads as TGTGCCAGTAGTATGTCTAGCGGGATAGTGTACGAGCAGTACTTC. It is translated as CASSMSSGIVYEQYF.

The V gene is TRBV20-1, the J gene TRBJ2-1; D remains ambiguous. The CDR3 totals 13 residues. V was trimmed by 7 bases and J by 2 bases, leaving 12 bases between them. Germline CDR1 and CDR2: DFQATT and SNEGSKA (reference sequence). This chain's CDR3 is CSESSIAYNEQFF. The CDR3 nucleotides are TGCAGTGAATCGTCAATAGCCTACAATGAGCAGTTCTTC.

This chain connects TRBV5-4 to TRBJ1-1; 8 nucleotides agree with TRBD1. The germline CDR1 and CDR2 sequences are SGHNT and YYREEE (reference sequence). The V and J ends lost 4 bases and 1 base, in that order; junction bases with no gene match: 6. CDR3 length: 15 amino acids. The CDR3 bases are TGTGCCAGCAGCGAGCCGGGACAGGAGAACACTGAAGCTTTCTTT. It encodes CASSEPGQENTEAFF.

There are a few counts of this clonotype. This chain links TRBV27 with TRBJ2-6, with D perhaps matching TRBD1 (6 bases). This CDR3 has 15 amino acids. V was trimmed by 1 base and J by 2 bases, leaving 6 bases between them. Germline CDR1 reads MNHEY; CDR2 reads SMNVEV (reference sequence). The CDR3 region is CASSLYRAGANVLTF. CDR3 DNA sequence: TGTGCCAGCAGTTTATACAGGGCTGGGGCCAACGTCCTGACTTTC.

The V call is TRBV3-1, the J call TRBJ1-2; TRBD1 matches at 7 bases. This CDR3 is 13 amino acids long. In germline, CDR1 is LGHDT, CDR2 YNNKEL (reference sequence). V was clipped by 2 bases and J by 8 bases; unmatched bases: 5. The CDR3 bases are TGTGCCAGCAGCCAACGACAGGGTAACGGCTACACCTTC. This encodes CASSQRQGNGYTF.

This sequence joins TRBV3-1 and TRBJ2-1; TRBD2 might be the D (5 bases). The CDR3 extends over 15 amino acids. V gave up 4 bases and J gave up 0 bases, with 10 bases separating them. CDR1 and CDR2 (germline): LGHDT, YNNKEL (reference sequence). CDR3 coding DNA: TGTGCCAGCAGCCTTAGAGGAGGCTCCTACAATGAGCAGTTCTTC. This encodes CASSLRGGSYNEQFF.

There are a few counts of this clonotype. V gene TRBV3-1 combines with J gene TRBJ2-5; D not certain. CDR3 length: 14 residues. Germline-derived CDR1 and CDR2 are LGHDT and YNNKEL (reference sequence). Trimming took off 3 bases at V and 1 base at J, with 9 bases between the two ends. CDR3 region: CASSHGTRQETQYF. CDR3 nucleotides: TGTGCCAGCAGCCATGGTACCCGCCAAGAGACCCAGTACTTC.

In its sample, this clonotype was seen many times. This chain connects TRBV24-1 to TRBJ2-3; the match to TRBD1 covers 8 bases. With 0 bases clipped from V and 6 bases from J, the junction kept 7 bases outside the gene matches. CDR3 length: 16 amino acids. Germline V CDR1 and CDR2: KGHDR, SFDVKD. The CDR3 nucleotides read TGTGCCACCAGTGATTTGCAGGGGGCGTTGAGTGATACGCAGTATTTT. Translating gives CATSDLQGALSDTQYF.

This clonotype turned up a few times. The rearrangement uses TRBV11-1 and TRBJ2-1; 13 bases agree with TRBD2. Unmatched junction bases numbered 14, after V lost 3 bases and J lost 3 bases. This CDR3 comprises 20 residues. Germline loops: CDR1 SGHAT, CDR2 FQDESV (reference sequence). For the CDR3, the DNA is TGTGCCAGCAGCTTCCCAATCGGGACTAGCGGGAAAAAACACTACAATGAGCAGTTCTTC. Its protein product is CASSFPIGTSGKKHYNEQFF.

This chain uses TRBV11-2 with TRBJ2-5, with TRBD2 matching over 8 bases. The CDR3 is 20 residues long. Per the germline V gene, CDR1 is SGHAT and CDR2 is FQNNGV. The trim removed 5 bases at V and 3 bases at J, leaving 23 bases unmatched. The CDR3 DNA is TGTGCCAGCAGCAATTTAGGGTGGGGGAGCGGGAGCCAGGATGAAGAGACCCAGTACTTC. Translating gives CASSNLGWGSGSQDEETQYF.

The V call is TRBV2, the J call TRBJ1-2; D remains ambiguous. Trimming cost V 4 bases and J 4 bases, with 10 bases left between them. CDR3 length equals 13 residues. Germline CDR1 is SNHLY and CDR2 is FYNNEI. The CDR3 coding sequence is TGTGCCAGCAGTGCAGATCTCCTCTATGGCTACACCTTC. Protein: CASSADLLYGYTF.

The chain links TRBV14 to TRBJ1-6; D is perhaps TRBD1 (5 bases). The CDR3 totals 15 residues. With 4 bases removed from V and 6 bases from J, the gap between germline ends came to 13 bases. Looked up from germline, CDR1 is SGHDN and CDR2 is FVKESK. The CDR3 is CASSPRAGLNSPLHF. The CDR3, as DNA: TGTGCCAGCAGCCCTAGGGCAGGGCTTAATTCACCCCTCCACTTT.

This clonotype was counted many times. In DNA, the CDR3 is TGTGCCAGTAGTATAGCGCGGGACAGGAACGAGCAGTACTTC. This gives the protein CASSIARDRNEQYF. The chain carries TRBV19 and TRBJ2-7; 8 nucleotides line up with TRBD1. The CDR3 has 14 amino acids. V trimming: 1 base; J trimming: 5 bases; junction bases outside the gene matches: 4. Germline V CDR1 and CDR2: LNHDA, SQIVND (reference sequence).

The rearrangement uses TRBV20-1 and TRBJ2-7; no clear D. The CDR3 has 11 residues. With 3 bases removed from V and 1 base from J, the gap between germline ends came to 4 bases. The germline V gene encodes CDR1 DFQATT and CDR2 SNEGSKA (reference sequence). In DNA, the CDR3 is TGCAGTGCTAGCTTATCCTACGAGCAGTACTTC. Translated: CSASLSYEQYF.

This clonotype was counted at least ten times. J is TRBJ2-1 and V is TRBV7-9, with 7 bases that match TRBD2. J was trimmed by 2 bases and V by 4 bases; bases with no gene match: 11. Germline lookup yields CDR1 SEHNR and CDR2 FQNEAQ (reference sequence). The CDR3 runs 17 residues. CDR3 nucleotides: TGTGCCAGCAGCTCGGCTACCACTAGCGCCGCCTACAATGAGCAGTTCTTC. Its protein is CASSSATTSAAYNEQFF.

This clonotype was counted ten times or more. The chain recombines TRBV20-1 with TRBJ2-7; D remains unclear. The germline gives CDR1 DFQATT, CDR2 SNEGSKA (reference sequence). The CDR3 is 14 residues long. Between the trimmed V and J ends, which lost 1 base and 0 bases, there was a span of 10 bases. The CDR3 loop is CSARAVPSSYEQYF. In DNA form, the CDR3 reads TGCAGTGCTAGAGCCGTCCCGAGCTCCTACGAGCAGTACTTC.